This TCR beta chain was recorded in a study of T cell changes during pregnancy in multiple sclerosis. Sequenced by immunoSEQ multiplex PCR; TCRdb stores in-frame clones only, minus some. The table lists approximately 30,000 clones, approximately 89% of them singletons, with about 5% in the top ten. Sample: CD8+ T cells from peripheral blood mononuclear cells, taken in the first trimester of pregnancy. The origin of this receptor is a female donor with multiple sclerosis, enrolled in a pregnancy study.

In nucleotides, the CDR3 is TGCGCCAGCAGCCAGACTTCCTATGGCTACACCTTC. Protein product: CASSQTSYGYTF. The chain combines TRBV4-1 with TRBJ1-2; D is ambiguous. Germline loops: CDR1 MGHRA, CDR2 YSYEKL. The V gene lost 3 bases and the J gene lost 4 bases, with 6 bases spanning the gap. The CDR3 is 12 residues long.